These 31 T cell receptor beta chains were sequenced from one sample in a study of shared clonotypes between healthy human individuals. Only in-frame clones appear in the TCRdb table, and some are missing; sequencing was by immunoSEQ multiplex PCR. The table has approximately 510,000 clones, about four fifths seen once. The specimen sequenced was PBMCs. The receptors here all came from a woman aged 40 to 55 in good health. Some clones in this sample may be carry-over from other donors' samples.

The rearrangement joins TRBV7-2 to TRBJ1-1, with D possibly matching TRBD1 (5 bases). The CDR3 extends over 14 amino acids. V shed 8 bases and J shed 1 base, with 14 bases lying between them. CDR1 SGHTA and CDR2 FQGNSA come from the germline V gene. CDR3 sequence (DNA): TGTGCCAGCGGCATCGGGGGAAAGAACACTGAAGCTTTCTTT. This encodes CASGIGGKNTEAFF.

The rearrangement joins TRBV28 to TRBJ2-7, with D possibly being TRBD1 or TRBD2 (5 bases each). Germline V CDR1 and CDR2: MDHEN, SYDVKM. The CDR3 is 15 residues long. V was cut by 2 bases and J by 7 bases, with 18 bases left in between. DNA for the CDR3: TGTGCCAGCAGTTTAGGGTTGCACGAAGGGGAGGAGCAGTACTTC. Translated, it gives CASSLGLHEGEEQYF.

CDR3 amino acids: CASSFGLASYNEQFF. CDR3 nucleotide sequence: TGTGCCAGCTCCTTTGGACTAGCGTCCTACAATGAGCAGTTCTTC. The chain couples TRBV6-4 to TRBJ2-1; the match to TRBD2 covers 9 bases. The CDR3 is 15 residues long. After removal of 8 bases from V and 1 base from J, the junction contained 6 bases not matched to a gene. Germline V gene lookup returns CDR1 MRHNA and CDR2 SNTAGT.

As concerns this clone: This same CDR3 is encoded by further DNA sequences in the sample. The chain uses TRBV11-2 and TRBJ2-3; D remains ambiguous. The CDR3 is 12 residues long. Germline CDR1 and CDR2: SGHAT and FQNNGV. V dropped 3 bases and J dropped 3 bases, with 4 bases sitting between them. As DNA, the CDR3 is TGTGCCAGCAGCTTGGGGACAGATACGCAGTATTTT. This encodes CASSLGTDTQYF.

There are a few counts of this clone. The V gene is TRBV6-1, the J gene TRBJ2-7, with D maybe TRBD2 (5 bases). CDR1 MNHNS and CDR2 SASEGT come from the germline V gene. The V gene lost 2 bases and the J gene lost 5 bases, with 7 bases spanning the gap. The CDR3 consists of 12 residues. The CDR3 DNA is TGTGCCAGCAGTGAACCGGAGGACGAGCAGTACTTC. Translation gives CASSEPEDEQYF.

On this clone: The junction differs from germline at one of its ends, possibly a read error. The chain links TRBV28 to TRBJ2-7, with TRBD2 matching over 10 bases. The length of the CDR3 is 16 residues. From germline, CDR1 is MDHEN and CDR2 SYDVKM. The CDR3 bases are TGTGCCAGCACCCTAGGGGCTAGCGGGGGCATCTACAAGCAGTACTTC. This translates into CASTLGASGGIYKQYF.

This clone was seen a few times. This chain joins TRBV20-1 and TRBJ2-1; D gene unclear. Germline CDR1 and CDR2: DFQATT and SNEGSKA (reference sequence). This CDR3 is built from 11 residues. The ends were cut back, 3 bases at V and 7 bases at J, with 7 bases in the middle. The CDR3 bases are TGCAGTGCTAGGTCGTGGAATGAGCAGTTCTTC. It codes for CSARSWNEQFF.

The rearrangement uses TRBV19 and TRBJ2-1; D possibly corresponds to TRBD2 (5 bases). The CDR3 extends over 14 amino acids. Germline loops: CDR1 LNHDA, CDR2 SQIVND (reference sequence). V was cut by 7 bases and J by 0 bases, with 10 bases left in between. The CDR3 DNA sequence: TGTGCCAGTACCCCGGGAACCTCCTACAATGAGCAGTTCTTC. Its translation is CASTPGTSYNEQFF. Based on the CDR3 plus reference TRBV19 and TRBJ2-1, the full variable domain is DGGITQSPKYLFRKEGQNVTLSCEQNLNHDAMYWYRQDPGQGLRLIYYSQIVNDFQKGDIAEGYSVSREKKESFPLTVTSAQKNPTAFYLCASTPGTSYNEQFFGPGTRLTVL.

This clone was seen only once. The V call is TRBV5-1, the J call TRBJ2-7; D call uncertain. V was pared by 0 bases and J by 5 bases, with 15 bases between. The CDR3 totals 15 residues. Germline values: CDR1 SGHRS, CDR2 YFSETQ. The DNA of the CDR3 is TGCGCCAGCAGCTTGGCTCAGGCTTCAACCCACGAGCAGTACTTC. It is translated as CASSLAQASTHEQYF.

The rearrangement joins TRBV28 to TRBJ1-3; D gene unclear. V lost 7 bases to trimming and J lost 4 bases, with 11 bases between them. Per germline, CDR1 MDHEN and CDR2 SYDVKM. This CDR3 has 13 residues. Here the CDR3 reads CASTAHGGNTIYF. The CDR3 DNA is TGTGCCAGCACCGCGCATGGGGGAAACACCATATATTTT.

The chain links TRBV10-2 to TRBJ2-1; 9 positions agree with TRBD2. CDR3 length equals 13 residues. After removal of 4 bases from V and 11 bases from J, the junction contained 6 bases not matched to a gene. Germline loops: CDR1 WSHSY, CDR2 SAAADI. CDR3 DNA sequence: TGCGCCAGCAGTGGGACGACTAGCGGTCAGCAGTTCTTC. This encodes CASSGTTSGQQFF.

The rearrangement links TRBV27 to TRBJ2-2; 8 nucleotides match TRBD2. Germline V gives CDR1 MNHEY, CDR2 SMNVEV (reference sequence). This CDR3 is built from 17 residues. V gave up 5 bases and J gave up 6 bases; unmatched junction bases: 14. The CDR3 loop reads CASSPLRAGDRAGELFF. The CDR3 DNA is TGTGCCAGCAGTCCCCTACGAGCGGGAGATCGGGCCGGGGAGCTGTTTTTT.

CDR3 amino acids: CASSTTSGGRETQYF. The CDR3 DNA reads as TGTGCCAGCAGCACGACTAGCGGAGGGAGGGAGACCCAGTACTTC. The chain joins TRBV7-2 to TRBJ2-5, with TRBD2 matching 9 bases. The CDR3 is 15 amino acids. V lost 5 bases and J lost 5; bases outside the gene matches: 9. Germline V gene sequence: CDR1 SGHTA, CDR2 FQGNSA.

The V and J genes are TRBV7-3 and TRBJ2-2; D is possibly TRBD2 (5 bases). The CDR3 runs 19 residues. Germline loops: CDR1 SGHTA, CDR2 FQGTGA. Trimming stripped 1 base from V and 7 bases from J, with 25 bases between. CDR3 nucleotide sequence: TGTGCCAGCAGCTTAAGCCCGGTAGAGTTCTTAGGGAGCGGCGGGGAGCTGTTTTTT. Translated, it gives CASSLSPVEFLGSGGELFF.

This chain joins TRBV7-3 and TRBJ2-7; 9 bases align to TRBD2. Germline V gene lookup returns CDR1 SGHTA and CDR2 FQGTGA. The CDR3 is 15 residues long. J lost 5 bases, V lost 5 bases, and 10 bases had no gene match. CDR3: CASSALAGAQNEQYF. DNA of the CDR3: TGTGCCAGCAGCGCGTTAGCGGGAGCTCAGAACGAGCAGTACTTC. Complete variable domain (other parts from reference TRBV7-3 and TRBJ2-7): GAGVSQTPSNKVTEKGKYVELRCDPISGHTALYWYRQSLGQGPEFLIYFQGTGAADDSGLPNDRFFAVRPEGSVSTLKIQRTERGDSAVYLCASSALAGAQNEQYFGPGTRLTVT.

The chain is built from TRBV7-6 and TRBJ2-7; 13 bases agree with TRBD2. The CDR3 contains 18 residues. Germline CDR1 SGHVS, CDR2 FNYEAQ. V dropped 5 bases and J dropped 4; count of bases not matched to a gene: 14. The chain's CDR3 is CASSRPALTSGREYEQYF. For the CDR3, the DNA is TGTGCCAGCAGCCGCCCGGCCCTTACTAGCGGGAGGGAGTACGAGCAGTACTTC. The full variable domain, completed using reference TRBV7-6 and TRBJ2-7, is GAGVSQSPRYKVTKRGQDVALRCDPISGHVSLYWYRQALGQGPEFLTYFNYEAQQDKSGLPNDRFSAERPEGSISTLTIQRTEQRDSAMYRCASSRPALTSGREYEQYFGPGTRLTVT.

V is TRBV11-1 and J is TRBJ2-7; D is undetermined. Per germline, CDR1 SGHAT and CDR2 FQDESV (reference sequence). CDR3 length: 16 amino acids. The V end lost 5 bases, the J end lost 0 bases, and 17 bases lay between the germline ends. The CDR3 loop reads CASSALRAFSSYEQYF. The CDR3 DNA is TGTGCCAGCAGCGCCCTAAGGGCGTTCAGCTCCTACGAGCAGTACTTC. Supplemented by reference TRBV11-1 and TRBJ2-7, the full variable domain reads EAEVAQSPRYKITEKSQAVAFWCDPISGHATLYWYRQILGQGPELLVQFQDESVVDDSQLPKDRFSAERLKGVDSTLKIQPAELGDSAMYLCASSALRAFSSYEQYFGPGTRLTVT.

This rearrangement joins TRBV30 to TRBJ1-1; no clear D. Germline loops: CDR1 GTSNPN, CDR2 SVGIG (reference sequence). V was trimmed by 3 bases and J by 6 bases, leaving 14 bases between them. The length of the CDR3 is 13 residues. The CDR3 sequence: CAWRGKVRAEAFF. CDR3 bases: TGTGCCTGGAGGGGGAAGGTGAGGGCTGAAGCTTTCTTT.

The V gene is TRBV30, the J gene TRBJ1-6; D not resolved. The CDR3 runs to 13 residues. V dropped 4 bases and J dropped 4 bases, with 8 bases sitting between them. Germline loops: CDR1 GTSNPN, CDR2 SVGIG (reference sequence). CDR3 amino acids: CAWNVGYNSPLHF. The CDR3 DNA follows: TGTGCCTGGAATGTCGGGTATAATTCACCCCTCCACTTT.

The chain uses TRBV6-1 and TRBJ2-3; 9 bases are shared with TRBD1. This CDR3 is 15 amino acids long. CDR1 and CDR2 (germline): MNHNS, SASEGT. V shed 5 bases, J shed 1 base, and the junction held 4 bases outside the gene matches. CDR3 sequence (DNA): TGTGCCAGCAGTACAGGGGGCATTGGCACAGATACGCAGTATTTT. It translates to CASSTGGIGTDTQYF.

Note on this clone: A read error likely explains this, since a far larger clone differs by one base. The V gene is TRBV30, the J gene TRBJ2-1; 8 nucleotides line up with TRBD2. The J segment lost 9 bases and the V segment lost 3 bases, leaving 13 bases of the junction unmatched. This CDR3 has 15 residues. Germline CDR1 is GTSNPN and CDR2 is SVGIG (reference sequence). CDR3 in DNA: TGTGCCTGGAGCGGACCAGCGGGAGTGGATAGTGAGCAGTTCTTC. This encodes CAWSGPAGVDSEQFF.

This chain uses TRBV7-6 with TRBJ2-7; maybe TRBD1 (5 bases). This CDR3 region has 16 residues. The V gene's germline CDR1 is SGHVS and CDR2 FNYEAQ. V lost 1 base and J lost 4, with 17 bases in between. CDR3 in DNA: TGTGCCAGCAGCTTAGGCCCGGCAGGGTCGGATTACGAGCAGTACTTC. This translates into CASSLGPAGSDYEQYF.

DNA for the CDR3: TGTGCCAGCAGCGGGCTAGCGGGAGCCCAAGAGACCCAGTACTTC. It is translated as CASSGLAGAQETQYF. V usage is TRBV9 and J usage is TRBJ2-5; 10 bases align to TRBD2. V was clipped by 3 bases and J by 1 base; unmatched bases: 3. The V gene's germline CDR1 is SGDLS and CDR2 YYNGEE. The CDR3 is 15 amino acids.

A remark on this clone: The sample contains more than one DNA sequence encoding this CDR3. The chain uses TRBV7-2 and TRBJ1-1; possibly TRBD1 for D (6 bases). CDR1 SGHTA and CDR2 FQGNSA come from the germline V gene. V was pared by 6 bases and J by 6 bases, with 11 bases between. This CDR3 comprises 12 residues. The CDR3 DNA follows: TGTGCCAGCAGTCCGAGGGGGGCTGAAGCTTTCTTT. This translates into CASSPRGAEAFF.

J is TRBJ2-7 and V is TRBV7-9; 8 bases map to TRBD2. The CDR3 contains 15 residues. Losses at the gene ends were 6 bases for V and 2 bases for J; bases not matched to a gene: 9. The germline V gene has CDR1 SEHNR and CDR2 FQNEAQ (reference sequence). The CDR3 nucleotides are TGTGCCAGCAGTACACCGGGACTAGTGGCCTACGAGCAGTACTTC. Residues: CASSTPGLVAYEQYF.

CDR3 protein: CASRPTGGAGQPQHF. CDR3 sequence (DNA): TGTGCCAGCAGACCCACAGGGGGCGCGGGTCAGCCCCAGCATTTT. The chain uses TRBV6-5 and TRBJ1-5, with TRBD1 matching over 9 bases. Trimming removed 6 bases from V and 6 bases from J; junction bases left unmatched: 9. Germline CDR1 is MNHEY and CDR2 is SVGAGI. The CDR3 has 15 residues.

This clone came up many times. The chain joins TRBV18 to TRBJ1-3; no firm D call. The CDR3 runs 17 residues. CDR1 KGHSH and CDR2 LQKENI come from the germline V gene. V gave up 0 bases and J gave up 2 bases, with 14 bases separating them. CDR3 protein: CASSPPSGSGPGNTIYF. The CDR3 DNA follows: TGTGCCAGCTCACCACCTTCGGGTTCTGGCCCTGGAAACACCATATATTTT.

This clone appeared many times. V and J are TRBV5-1 and TRBJ2-6, with D uncertain. Germline V gene sequence: CDR1 SGHRS, CDR2 YFSETQ. The germline V and J ends were trimmed by 0 bases and 4 bases, with 8 bases remaining between them. This CDR3 contains 15 residues. This chain's CDR3 is CASSLDAPGANVLTF. The CDR3 DNA sequence: TGCGCCAGCAGCTTGGACGCCCCCGGGGCCAACGTCCTGACTTTC. Supplemented by reference TRBV5-1 and TRBJ2-6, the full variable domain reads KAGVTQTPRYLIKTRGQQVTLSCSPISGHRSVSWYQQTPGQGLQFLFEYFSETQRNKGNFPGRFSGRQFSNSRSEMNVSTLELGDSALYLCASSLDAPGANVLTFGAGSRLTVL.

V gene TRBV4-1 combines with J gene TRBJ2-3, with 9 bases identical to TRBD2. Germline loops: CDR1 MGHRA, CDR2 YSYEKL. Trimming at V came to 3 bases and at J to 4 bases, leaving 14 bases not matched to a gene. There are 18 residues in the CDR3. The CDR3 is CASSQLGASGVRADTQYF. The CDR3 DNA sequence: TGCGCCAGCAGCCAGCTGGGGGCTAGCGGGGTTCGGGCAGATACGCAGTATTTT.

The J gene is TRBJ2-1, the V gene TRBV29-1, with TRBD2 matching 10 bases. This CDR3 comprises 13 residues. Losses at the gene ends were 5 bases for V and 9 bases for J; bases not matched to a gene: 7. Germline V gene lookup returns CDR1 SQVTM and CDR2 ANQGSEA. CDR3 coding DNA: TGCAGCGTTAAGTGGGTAGCGGGAGGTGAGCAGTTCTTC. This sequence encodes CSVKWVAGGEQFF.

V and J are TRBV7-9 and TRBJ2-7, with D perhaps being TRBD1 or TRBD2 (5 bases each). The germline V gene has CDR1 SEHNR and CDR2 FQNEAQ (reference sequence). The CDR3 length is 14 residues. The germline V and J ends were trimmed by 0 bases and 2 bases, with 8 bases remaining between them. Written as DNA, the CDR3 is TGTGCCAGCAGCTTAGCGGGGGAGACCTACGAGCAGTACTTC. This encodes CASSLAGETYEQYF.